What follows are 12 T cell receptor beta chains derived from one specimen sequenced in a study of blood T cell repertoires in COVID-19. Libraries were prepared by immunoSEQ multiplex PCR; TCRdb keeps only in-frame clonotypes and omits some of them. The sample contains roughly 130,000 clones, about 90% of which appear only once. Sequencing was done on a sample of peripheral blood. These receptors were taken from a woman aged 55-69 years with acute or convalescent COVID-19.

This clone has a handful of counts. V usage is TRBV12-5 and J usage is TRBJ2-1; no clear D. Per germline, CDR1 LGHNT and CDR2 FRNRAP. This CDR3 is 13 amino acids long. V was pared by 6 bases and J by 5 bases, with 11 bases between. As DNA, the CDR3 is TGTGCTAGTGGCGCCTTCCGGGACAATGAGCAGTTCTTC. It is translated as CASGAFRDNEQFF.

The chain links TRBV12-3 or TRBV12-4 to TRBJ2-5; D not resolved. This CDR3 has 11 amino acids. V gave up 7 bases and J gave up 7 bases, with 10 bases separating them. The CDR3 loop is CASTSTGTQYF. Here the CDR3 DNA reads TGTGCCAGCACCTCCACTGGGACCCAGTACTTC.

This clone was recorded once. V and J are TRBV3-1 (or the pseudogene TRBV3-2) and TRBJ2-7, with D unresolved. The V gene's germline CDR1 is LGHDT and CDR2 YNNKEL (reference sequence). This CDR3 is built from 12 residues. V dropped 5 bases and J dropped 0 bases, with 5 bases sitting between them. The CDR3 DNA reads TGTGCCAGCAGCTTGAGCTCCTACGAGCAGTACTTC. It encodes CASSLSSYEQYF.

This clone was observed a single time. The chain joins TRBV10-3 to TRBJ1-6; a weak D match, TRBD1 (5 bases). Trimming left V 5 bases short and J 8 bases short, with 13 bases between. Germline CDR1 is ENHRY and CDR2 is SYGVKD. CDR3 length equals 14 residues. In DNA form, the CDR3 reads TGTGCCATCAGTACAAACGGGGGGGATTCACCCCTCCACTTT. Amino acid sequence: CAISTNGGDSPLHF.

V gene TRBV5-1 combines with J gene TRBJ2-7; 8 bases line up with TRBD2. The V gene end was trimmed by 5 bases and the J gene end by 4 bases; junction bases not matched to a gene: 11. Germline V gene data show CDR1 as SGHRS and CDR2 as YFSETQ. CDR3 size: 15 residues. The CDR3 coding sequence is TGCGCCAGCAGTTCGGAAGCGGGAGTGTTTTACGAGCAGTACTTC. Amino acid sequence: CASSSEAGVFYEQYF.

V usage is TRBV2 and J usage is TRBJ2-2, with 7 positions matching TRBD2. Trimming took 6 bases from V and 5 from J; bases not matched to a gene: 6. The CDR3 totals 14 residues. Germline CDR1 reads SNHLY; CDR2 reads FYNNEI. The CDR3 protein is CASRRLAVTGELFF. Written as DNA, the CDR3 is TGTGCCAGCAGAAGGCTAGCGGTGACCGGGGAGCTGTTTTTT.

The genes are TRBV18 and TRBJ1-1; 8 bases map to TRBD1. Germline trimming cut 6 bases from V and 5 bases from J; bases unmatched to any gene: 11. From germline, CDR1 is KGHSH and CDR2 LQKENI. There are 15 residues in the CDR3. CDR3 bases: TGTGCCAGCTCTGGCCAACAGACAGGGGAGACTGAAGCTTTCTTT. The encoded protein is CASSGQQTGETEAFF.

The rearrangement uses TRBV19 and TRBJ1-2, with 8 bases lining up with TRBD1. Germline CDR1 and CDR2: LNHDA and SQIVND (reference sequence). The V segment lost 4 bases and the J segment 0 bases; nucleotides outside the gene matches: 4. This CDR3 spans 15 amino acids. Here the CDR3 reads CASSSTGGTNYGYTF. CDR3 DNA sequence: TGTGCCAGTAGTAGCACAGGGGGTACTAACTATGGCTACACCTTC.

This clone occurred once. This chain links TRBV19 with TRBJ2-4, with 8 bases identical to TRBD1. This CDR3 is 16 amino acids long. The J segment lost 1 base and the V segment lost 4 bases, leaving 6 bases of the junction unmatched. In germline, CDR1 is LNHDA, CDR2 SQIVND (reference sequence). The CDR3 DNA reads as TGTGCCAGTAGTAGCAGGGGGCGCGAGGCCAAAAACATTCAGTACTTC. Its translation: CASSSRGREAKNIQYF. The variable domain in full, with the rest retrieved from reference TRBV19 and TRBJ2-4, is DGGITQSPKYLFRKEGQNVTLSCEQNLNHDAMYWYRQDPGQGLRLIYYSQIVNDFQKGDIAEGYSVSREKKESFPLTVTSAQKNPTAFYLCASSSRGREAKNIQYFGAGTRLSVL.

The gene calls are TRBV28 and TRBJ1-5; 10 nucleotides line up with TRBD1. The CDR3 is made up of 15 amino acids. Germline CDR1 MDHEN, CDR2 SYDVKM. Germline trimming cut 6 bases from V and 4 bases from J; bases unmatched to any gene: 6. The CDR3 nucleotides read TGTGCCAGCAGCCCGGGACAGGGGTATAATCAGCCCCAGCATTTT. Amino acid sequence: CASSPGQGYNQPQHF. The full variable domain, completed using reference TRBV28 and TRBJ1-5, is DVKVTQSSRYLVKRTGEKVFLECVQDMDHENMFWYRQDPGLGLRLIYFSYDVKMKEKGDIPEGYSVSREKKERFSLILESASTNQTSMYLCASSPGQGYNQPQHFGDGTRLSIL.

This chain uses TRBV6-5 with TRBJ2-1, with 7 bases aligning to TRBD1. This CDR3 comprises 15 residues. With 9 bases clipped from V and 6 bases from J, the junction kept 14 bases outside the gene matches. CDR1 is MNHEY, CDR2 SVGAGI, per germline. The CDR3 is CASLRDRVTLNEQFF. CDR3 bases: TGTGCCAGTTTGAGAGACAGGGTGACCCTCAATGAGCAGTTCTTC.

V gene TRBV7-6 combines with J gene TRBJ2-1, with 14 bases that match TRBD2. Trimming removed 6 bases from V and 5 bases from J; junction bases left unmatched: 6. This CDR3 has 16 amino acids. The germline V gene encodes CDR1 SGHVS and CDR2 FNYEAQ. Written as DNA, the CDR3 is TGTGCCAGCAGTCGGGGACTAGCGGGAGCAGACAATGAGCAGTTCTTC. It codes for CASSRGLAGADNEQFF.